Below are 23 T cell receptor beta chains sequenced from a single sample in a study of blood T cell repertoires in COVID-19. Some clones are missing from TCRdb's copy, which holds only in-frame ones; the method was immunoSEQ multiplex PCR. The sample records 250,000 to 350,000 clones, 90% being singletons. Sequencing was carried out using PBMCs or T cells enriched from blood (not recorded which). These receptors were collected from a woman aged 18-29 years with acute COVID-19.

This clone was found once. The V gene is TRBV7-9, the J gene TRBJ1-2; TRBD1 agrees at 9 bases. CDR1 is SEHNR, CDR2 FQNEAQ, per germline (reference sequence). The CDR3 is 13 amino acids. Trimming removed 5 bases from V and 7 bases from J; junction bases left unmatched: 5. CDR3 nucleotide sequence: TGTGCCAGCAGCGAACAGGGGGCCGGTGGCTACACCTTC. This translates into CASSEQGAGGYTF.

The V gene is TRBV19, the J gene TRBJ2-7, with 8 positions matching TRBD1. The V and J ends lost 4 bases and 1 base, in that order; junction bases with no gene match: 6. The CDR3 extends over 15 amino acids. Germline V gene lookup returns CDR1 LNHDA and CDR2 SQIVND (reference sequence). The CDR3 loop reads CASSRRWDRSYEQYF. DNA for the CDR3: TGTGCCAGTAGTAGGAGATGGGACAGGTCCTACGAGCAGTACTTC. Looking up the rest from reference TRBV19 and TRBJ2-7 gives the full variable domain: DGGITQSPKYLFRKEGQNVTLSCEQNLNHDAMYWYRQDPGQGLRLIYYSQIVNDFQKGDIAEGYSVSREKKESFPLTVTSAQKNPTAFYLCASSRRWDRSYEQYFGPGTRLTVT.

This CDR3 is CASSTEAYNEQFF. CDR3 nucleotides: TGTGCCAGCAGCACGGAGGCCTACAATGAGCAGTTCTTC. The chain links TRBV6-5 to TRBJ2-1; maybe TRBD2 (5 bases). CDR3 size: 13 residues. Trimming left V 6 bases short and J 2 bases short, with 8 bases between. Germline values: CDR1 MNHEY, CDR2 SVGAGI.

V and J are TRBV2 and TRBJ2-7; 8 bases align to TRBD2. The germline CDR1 and CDR2 sequences are SNHLY and FYNNEI. The CDR3 is made up of 13 amino acids. V trimming: 6 bases; J trimming: 6 bases; junction bases outside the gene matches: 7. The CDR3 region is CASSTSRGVEQYF. The CDR3 DNA reads TGTGCCAGCAGCACCTCGCGGGGGGTCGAGCAGTACTTC. The full variable domain, completed using reference TRBV2 and TRBJ2-7, is EPEVTQTPSHQVTQMGQEVILRCVPISNHLYFYWYRQILGQKVEFLVSFYNNEISEKSEIFDDQFSVERPDGSNFTLKIRSTKLEDSAMYFCASSTSRGVEQYFGPGTRLTVT.

The rearrangement links TRBV6-2 or TRBV6-3 to TRBJ2-3, with 11 positions matching TRBD2. The CDR3 extends over 16 amino acids. Germline V lookup: CDR1 MNHEY, CDR2 SVGEGT. The junction had 4 bases not matched to a gene; V was cut back by 2 bases and J by 3 bases. In DNA, the CDR3 is TGTGCCAGCAGTTACCCGACTAGCGGGACGACAGATACGCAGTATTTT. Protein product: CASSYPTSGTTDTQYF.

The chain employs TRBV5-4 and TRBJ1-1, with 7 bases that match TRBD1. This CDR3 is built from 14 residues. Germline V CDR1 and CDR2: SGHNT, YYREEE (reference sequence). J lost 6 bases, V lost 5 bases, and 10 bases had no gene match. CDR3 bases: TGTGCCAGCAGTCAACGGGACAGTGGTTCTGAAGCTTTCTTT. Its protein is CASSQRDSGSEAFF.

The genes are TRBV10-3 and TRBJ2-3; TRBD1 might be the D (6 bases). CDR1 and CDR2 (germline): ENHRY, SYGVKD. With 3 bases removed from V and 6 bases from J, the gap between germline ends came to 7 bases. The CDR3 has 12 amino acids. The DNA for the CDR3 is TGTGCCATCAGTGAAAGGGGGGATACGCAGTATTTT. It translates to CAISERGDTQYF.

This chain joins TRBV6-4 and TRBJ2-4, with D unresolved. The germline gives CDR1 MRHNA, CDR2 SNTAGT. V lost 4 bases and J 3 bases, leaving 19 bases between the germline ends. This CDR3 has 17 residues. The CDR3 sequence is CASSGYHERGDKNIQYF. The CDR3 coding sequence is TGTGCCAGCAGTGGCTACCACGAGCGCGGTGACAAAAACATTCAGTACTTC.

V gene TRBV30 combines with J gene TRBJ2-7; D gene ambiguous. The ends were cut back, 0 bases at V and 1 base at J, with 7 bases in the middle. Germline V gene lookup returns CDR1 GTSNPN and CDR2 SVGIG (reference sequence). The CDR3 loop spans 13 amino acids. CDR3 protein: CAWSVQSSYEQYF. CDR3 nucleotides: TGTGCCTGGAGTGTACAAAGTTCCTACGAGCAGTACTTC.

V usage is TRBV7-6 and J usage is TRBJ1-1, with D perhaps TRBD1 (6 bases). V gave up 6 bases and J gave up 0 bases, with 11 bases separating them. The CDR3 spans 14 residues. Germline V gene data show CDR1 as SGHVS and CDR2 as FNYEAQ. CDR3 nucleotides: TGTGCCAGCAGTCTGGGGGCAATGAACACTGAAGCTTTCTTT. It codes for CASSLGAMNTEAFF.

The CDR3 loop reads CASRRQGREAFF. In nucleotides, the CDR3 is TGTGCCAGCAGACGACAGGGTCGTGAAGCTTTCTTT. The chain employs TRBV6-5 and TRBJ1-1; TRBD1 aligns across 7 bases. Trimming cost V 6 bases and J 7 bases; bases outside gene matches: 5. The CDR3 is 12 amino acids. CDR1 and CDR2 (germline): MNHEY, SVGAGI.

The chain employs TRBV10-3 and TRBJ1-2; TRBD1 might be the D (6 bases). The CDR3 loop spans 14 amino acids. CDR1 and CDR2 from the germline V gene are ENHRY and SYGVKD. The V gene lost 0 bases and the J gene lost 8 bases, with 13 bases spanning the gap. Here the CDR3 reads CAISESETGKGYTF. CDR3 in DNA: TGTGCCATCAGTGAGTCGGAAACAGGGAAAGGCTACACCTTC.

The chain combines TRBV7-9 with TRBJ2-2; D perhaps matches TRBD1 (6 bases). Germline assignment: CDR1 SEHNR and CDR2 FQNEAQ (reference sequence). V was shortened by 3 bases and J by 7 bases, with 9 bases between the two germline ends. The CDR3 loop spans 13 amino acids. The CDR3 DNA sequence: TGTGCCAGCAGCTTCTCAGGGGTCGGGGAGCTGTTTTTT. It codes for CASSFSGVGELFF.

J is TRBJ1-2 and V is TRBV11-2; D is perhaps TRBD1 (6 bases). The CDR3 length is 16 residues. V gave up 5 bases and J gave up 4 bases, with 20 bases separating them. CDR1 is SGHAT and CDR2 is FQNNGV in the germline V gene. CDR3 region: CASSNGTPFISYGYTF. The DNA for the CDR3 is TGTGCCAGCAGCAACGGGACACCATTTATTAGCTATGGCTACACCTTC.

The CDR3, as DNA: TGTGCCAGCAGCTTGGCCGGGTCACCGGACATTCAGTACTTC. Its protein product is CASSLAGSPDIQYF. This chain uses TRBV11-2 with TRBJ2-4; the D is unclear. V was pared by 3 bases and J by 8 bases, with 14 bases between. The CDR3 has 14 residues. In germline, CDR1 is SGHAT, CDR2 FQNNGV.

The chain couples TRBV5-1 to TRBJ2-1; D may be TRBD1 (6 bases). The germline gives CDR1 SGHRS, CDR2 YFSETQ. CDR3 size: 15 residues. V was trimmed by 5 bases and J by 0 bases, leaving 12 bases between them. CDR3 sequence reads: CASRRTVLSYNEQFF. CDR3 sequence (DNA): TGCGCCAGCAGGAGGACAGTTCTCTCCTACAATGAGCAGTTCTTC.

The rearrangement uses TRBV20-1 and TRBJ2-3, with no clear D. V shed 5 bases and J shed 5 bases, with 8 bases lying between them. This CDR3 spans 11 amino acids. The V gene's germline CDR1 is DFQATT and CDR2 SNEGSKA (reference sequence). CDR3 nucleotide sequence: TGCAGTGCTGGCCCGAAAGATACGCAGTATTTT. Translated: CSAGPKDTQYF.

The chain joins TRBV7-2 to TRBJ2-7; the match to TRBD2 covers 10 bases. The CDR3 length is 18 residues. Germline CDR1 reads SGHTA; CDR2 reads FQGNSA. V dropped 1 base and J dropped 1; count of bases not matched to a gene: 10. The CDR3 region has the DNA TGTGCCAGCAGCTTAGGTCTAGCGGGAGAAGGATGGTCCTACGAGCAGTACTTC. Translation gives CASSLGLAGEGWSYEQYF.

This chain links TRBV5-6 with TRBJ2-7, with TRBD1 matching 7 bases. V shed 5 bases, J shed 0 bases, and the junction held 20 bases outside the gene matches. The CDR3 consists of 19 residues. The germline V gene encodes CDR1 SGHDT and CDR2 YYEEEE. Here the CDR3 DNA reads TGTGCCAGCAGTTTCCCCTGGGATGGAACCGGGACAGCCTCCTACGAGCAGTACTTC. As protein: CASSFPWDGTGTASYEQYF.

The genes are TRBV30 and TRBJ1-3; D is perhaps TRBD1 (6 bases). The CDR3 is 15 amino acids. Looked up from germline, CDR1 is GTSNPN and CDR2 is SVGIG (reference sequence). V lost 6 bases and J 2 bases, leaving 17 bases between the germline ends. The CDR3 DNA reads TGTGCCTGCAGTACAACAGGGAGAGCTGGAAACACCATATATTTT. It is translated as CACSTTGRAGNTIYF.

V and J are TRBV5-6 and TRBJ2-7; the match to TRBD1 covers 9 bases. There are 18 residues in the CDR3. The J segment lost 4 bases and the V segment lost 1 base, leaving 15 bases of the junction unmatched. From germline, CDR1 is SGHDT and CDR2 YYEEEE. In DNA, the CDR3 is TGTGCCAGCAGCTTGTGGTTAGTGAAAAGGGACAGGGATTACGAGCAGTACTTC. The encoded protein is CASSLWLVKRDRDYEQYF. The whole variable domain, remainder taken from reference TRBV5-6 and TRBJ2-7, is DAGVTQSPTHLIKTRGQQVTLRCSPKSGHDTVSWYQQALGQGPQFIFQYYEEEERQRGNFPDRFSGHQFPNYSSELNVNALLLGDSALYLCASSLWLVKRDRDYEQYFGPGTRLTVT.

The rearrangement uses TRBV15 and TRBJ2-3; TRBD2 matches at 9 bases. This CDR3 comprises 17 residues. V was clipped by 2 bases and J by 1 base; unmatched bases: 7. In germline, CDR1 is LNHNV, CDR2 YYDKDF (reference sequence). CDR3 DNA: TGTGCCACCAGCAGACTCCTTAGCGGGAGTCGCACAGATACGCAGTATTTT. Translation gives CATSRLLSGSRTDTQYF.

The CDR3 DNA reads TGTGCCAGCAGTTTATTAGGCACTAGCGGGAGGCAACAAGAGACCCAGTACTTC. It codes for CASSLLGTSGRQQETQYF. V and J are TRBV27 and TRBJ2-5, with TRBD2 identical over 12 bases. This CDR3 has 18 residues. Germline V CDR1 and CDR2: MNHEY, SMNVEV (reference sequence). Trimming cost V 1 base and J 2 bases; bases outside gene matches: 8.